Each of the 9 T cell receptor beta chains below was sequenced from the same sample in a study of low-dose radiotherapy and immunotherapy resistance in tumors. This sample's time point: before trial treatment. Both TCRalpha and TCRbeta chains were reverse transcribed with V-gene-specific primers. Amplification, which lasted roughly 20 PCR cycles, used a constant-region primer and V-primer adapter to amplify TCRs. TCRdb ran MiXCR on the reads and lists one entry per CDR3 protein. The data show around 68,000 distinct CDR3 sequences, more than 20% seen once. The specimen was PBMCs, collected before treatment. These receptors were collected from a male donor with rectosigmoid adenocarcinoma.

In regard to this clonotype: A single base is all that separates this from a far larger clone, so a read error is likely. The chain employs TRBV6-1 and TRBJ2-7; D may be TRBD1 (5 bases). The ends were cut back, 5 bases at V and 7 bases at J, with 15 bases in the middle. The CDR3 runs to 13 residues. The germline V gene encodes CDR1 MNHNS and CDR2 SASEGT. This CDR3 reads CASSSRQYNEQYF. The CDR3 DNA sequence: TGTGCCAGCAGTTCTCGACAGTACAATGAGCAGTACTTC.

This clonotype was observed at least ten times. The gene calls are TRBV5-1 and TRBJ2-7; perhaps D is TRBD1 or TRBD2 (5 bases each). CDR1 SGHRS and CDR2 YFSETQ come from the germline V gene. CDR3 length: 15 residues. V lost 4 bases, J lost 4 bases, and 18 bases lay in between. The CDR3 DNA reads TGCGCCAGCAGCACCGGGACCTACGTCGAGTACGAGCAGTACTTC. Encoded protein: CASSTGTYVEYEQYF.

This clonotype was seen more than once but under ten times. The chain recombines TRBV4-2 with TRBJ2-7; TRBD2 aligns across 10 bases. Germline loops: CDR1 LGHNA, CDR2 YNFKEQ. The J segment lost 0 bases and the V segment lost 4 bases, leaving 6 bases of the junction unmatched. This CDR3 is 16 amino acids long. CDR3 DNA sequence: TGTGCCAGCAGCCCGAGATCTAGCGGGAGCTCCTACGAGCAGTACTTC. Translation gives CASSPRSSGSSYEQYF.

V gene TRBV11-2 combines with J gene TRBJ1-2; D unclear. The germline V gene encodes CDR1 SGHAT and CDR2 FQNNGV. The CDR3 runs to 11 residues. The V gene lost 2 bases and the J gene lost 8 bases, with 6 bases spanning the gap. CDR3 nucleotide sequence: TGTGCCAGCAGCTTATCCGGCGGCTACACCTTC. This sequence encodes CASSLSGGYTF.

This clonotype showed up many times. This chain links TRBV24-1 with TRBJ2-5, with D tentatively TRBD1 or TRBD2 (5 bases each). Germline V gene data show CDR1 as KGHDR and CDR2 as SFDVKD. V was clipped by 0 bases and J by 5 bases, with 12 bases between them. This CDR3 has 15 residues. In DNA, the CDR3 is TGTGCCACCAGTGATTTGCGGCAGGGACGCGAGACCCAGTACTTC. Residues: CATSDLRQGRETQYF.

This clonotype was found many times. The chain has TRBV7-9 and TRBJ2-5, with 9 nucleotides matching TRBD1. The CDR3 covers 15 residues. The germline gives CDR1 SEHNR, CDR2 FQNEAQ (reference sequence). V shed 5 bases and J 5 bases; nucleotides not matched to a gene: 9. CDR3 sequence (DNA): TGTGCCAGCAGCACCCGGACAGGGGATCGGGAGACCCAGTACTTC. The encoded protein is CASSTRTGDRETQYF.

This clonotype was found many times. The gene calls are TRBV24-1 and TRBJ2-1; no definite D call. V was clipped by 0 bases and J by 5 bases, with 4 bases between them. Germline-derived CDR1 and CDR2 are KGHDR and SFDVKD. The CDR3 is 13 amino acids. Here the CDR3 reads CATSDLRDNEQFF. The CDR3 DNA follows: TGTGCCACCAGTGATTTGAGGGACAATGAGCAGTTCTTC.

This clonotype has ten or more counts. The CDR3 spells CASSLTGVFNEKLFF. The CDR3 DNA reads TGTGCCAGCAGCTTAACGGGTGTTTTTAATGAAAAACTGTTTTTT. The chain uses TRBV7-9 and TRBJ1-4, with D hard to call. The CDR3 spans 15 residues. Deletions cut 2 bases from V and 4 bases from J, with 11 bases between. Germline V CDR1 and CDR2: SEHNR, FQNEAQ (reference sequence). Full variable domain (remainder filled in from reference TRBV7-9 and TRBJ1-4): DTGVSQNPRHKITKRGQNVTFRCDPISEHNRLYWYRQTLGQGPEFLTYFQNEAQLEKSRLLSDRFSAERPKGSFSTLEIQRTEQGDSAMYLCASSLTGVFNEKLFFGSGTQLSVL.

This clonotype was observed at least ten times. This chain uses TRBV7-2 with TRBJ2-5; D is possibly TRBD2 (6 bases). The CDR3 is 15 residues long. Trimming stripped 0 bases from V and 7 bases from J, with 15 bases between. Germline CDR1 and CDR2: SGHTA and FQGNSA. The CDR3 DNA reads TGTGCCAGCAGCTTAGCGCTCGGGAGTGAGGGGACCCAGTACTTC. This sequence encodes CASSLALGSEGTQYF.